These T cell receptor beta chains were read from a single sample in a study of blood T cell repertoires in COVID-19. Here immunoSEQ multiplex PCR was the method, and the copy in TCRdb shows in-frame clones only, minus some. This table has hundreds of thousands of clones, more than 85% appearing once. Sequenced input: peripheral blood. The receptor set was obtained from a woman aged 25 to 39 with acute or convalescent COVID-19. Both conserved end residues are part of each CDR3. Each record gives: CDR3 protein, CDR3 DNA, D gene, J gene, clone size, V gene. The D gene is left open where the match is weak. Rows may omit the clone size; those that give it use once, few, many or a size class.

CDR3 protein: CACLQGDIEKLFF
CDR3 DNA: TGTGCCTGCCTCCAGGGTGATATCGAAAAACTGTTTTTT
D gene: -
J gene: TRBJ1-4
clone size: -
V gene: TRBV30

CDR3 protein: CASSRTPGVEQYF
CDR3 DNA: TGTGCCAGCAGCCGGACACCGGGGGTCGAGCAGTACTTC
D gene: -
J gene: TRBJ2-7
clone size: -
V gene: TRBV7-3

CDR3 protein: CASSQVGTSRGADTQYF
CDR3 DNA: TGTGCCAGCAGCCAAGTTGGGACTAGCAGAGGGGCAGATACGCAGTATTTT
D gene: TRBD2
J gene: TRBJ2-3
clone size: -
V gene: TRBV3-1/TRBV3-2

CDR3 protein: CASSLASGGNTGELFF
CDR3 DNA: TGTGCCAGCAGCTTGGCTAGCGGGGGTAACACCGGGGAGCTGTTTTTT
D gene: TRBD2
J gene: TRBJ2-2
clone size: -
V gene: TRBV5-4

CDR3 protein: CASSFLIGGYGSNTEAFF
CDR3 DNA: TGTGCCAGCAGCTTTTTGATCGGTGGCTACGGGTCTAACACTGAAGCTTTCTTT
D gene: -
J gene: TRBJ1-1
clone size: -
V gene: TRBV5-5

CDR3 protein: CASSVVGVSGETSSYNEQFF
CDR3 DNA: TGTGCCAGCAGCGTAGTTGGGGTTAGCGGGGAGACGAGCTCCTACAATGAGCAGTTCTTC
D gene: TRBD2
J gene: TRBJ2-1
clone size: -
V gene: TRBV9

CDR3 protein: CASQLSGANVLTF
CDR3 DNA: TGCGCCAGCCAACTCTCTGGGGCCAACGTCCTGACTTTC
D gene: -
J gene: TRBJ2-6
clone size: once
V gene: TRBV5-1

CDR3 protein: CASPIRGDSFEQYF
CDR3 DNA: TGTGCCAGTCCAATCAGGGGCGACTCATTCGAGCAGTACTTC
D gene: -
J gene: TRBJ2-7
clone size: -
V gene: TRBV19

CDR3 protein: CASSVARDRGFDSPLHF
CDR3 DNA: TGTGCCAGCAGCGTAGCCAGGGACAGGGGTTTTGATTCACCCCTCCACTTT
D gene: TRBD1
J gene: TRBJ1-6
clone size: few
V gene: TRBV9

CDR3 protein: CASSLDRATQPQHF
CDR3 DNA: TGTGCCAGCAGCTTGGACAGGGCGACTCAGCCCCAGCATTTT
D gene: -
J gene: TRBJ1-5
clone size: once
V gene: TRBV5-6

CDR3 protein: CASRPAGSYEQYF
CDR3 DNA: TGTGCCAGCAGACCGGCAGGATCCTACGAGCAGTACTTC
D gene: -
J gene: TRBJ2-7
clone size: -
V gene: TRBV3-1/TRBV3-2

CDR3 protein: CASSYRGTTEAFF
CDR3 DNA: TGTGCCAGCAGCTACAGGGGTACCACTGAAGCTTTCTTT
D gene: TRBD1
J gene: TRBJ1-1
clone size: -
V gene: TRBV2

CDR3 protein: CATSGGGGTEAFF
CDR3 DNA: TGTGCCACCAGCGGAGGGGGAGGCACTGAAGCTTTCTTT
D gene: -
J gene: TRBJ1-1
clone size: few
V gene: TRBV15

CDR3 protein: CASSTRQGYEQYF
CDR3 DNA: TGTGCCAGCAGTACCCGACAGGGCTACGAGCAGTACTTC
D gene: TRBD1
J gene: TRBJ2-7
clone size: -
V gene: TRBV27

CDR3 protein: CAWDRVGGYTF
CDR3 DNA: TGTGCCTGGGACAGGGTCGGGGGCTACACCTTC
D gene: TRBD1
J gene: TRBJ1-2
clone size: few
V gene: TRBV30

CDR3 protein: CASSGRGGGSRYEQYF
CDR3 DNA: TGCGCCAGCAGCGGTCGGGGCGGGGGGTCCCGATACGAGCAGTACTTC
D gene: TRBD2
J gene: TRBJ2-7
clone size: -
V gene: TRBV5-1

CDR3 protein: CASSLRQTWAGELFF
CDR3 DNA: TGTGCCAGCAGTTTGCGGCAGACTTGGGCCGGGGAGCTGTTTTTT
D gene: -
J gene: TRBJ2-2
clone size: -
V gene: TRBV28

CDR3 protein: CASSLAGGSAVDTQYF
CDR3 DNA: TGCGCCAGCAGCTTGGCCGGAGGGTCCGCGGTAGATACGCAGTATTTT
D gene: -
J gene: TRBJ2-3
clone size: -
V gene: TRBV5-1

CDR3 protein: CASRGQGRTGELFF
CDR3 DNA: TGTGCCAGCAGGGGACAGGGACGGACCGGGGAGCTGTTTTTT
D gene: TRBD1
J gene: TRBJ2-2
clone size: -
V gene: TRBV6-5

CDR3 protein: CASSEMRDSNQPQHF
CDR3 DNA: TGCGCCAGCAGTGAGATGCGTGATAGCAATCAGCCCCAGCATTTT
D gene: -
J gene: TRBJ1-5
clone size: -
V gene: TRBV10-2

CDR3 protein: CASSLGTSSTDTQYF
CDR3 DNA: TGTGCCAGCAGCCTGGGGACATCTAGCACAGATACGCAGTATTTT
D gene: -
J gene: TRBJ2-3
clone size: -
V gene: TRBV6-6

CDR3 protein: CASSSYTGTGADTQYF
CDR3 DNA: TGTGCCAGCAGCTCGTACACCGGGACAGGGGCAGATACGCAGTATTTT
D gene: TRBD1
J gene: TRBJ2-3
clone size: -
V gene: TRBV11-3

CDR3 protein: CASFTQGFYEQYF
CDR3 DNA: TGTGCCAGCTTTACGCAGGGTTTCTACGAGCAGTACTTC
D gene: -
J gene: TRBJ2-7
clone size: -
V gene: TRBV6-5